The sample holds a few counts of the clone carrying this T cell receptor beta chain. Antigen specificity is unknown. The read ends 3 residues shy of where the CDR3 ends; the end is completed using the germline J gene. This CDR3 spans 12 amino acids. Between the trimmed V and J ends, which lost 10 bases and 6 bases, there was a span of 15 bases. Germline CDR1 and CDR2: MGHDK and SYGVNS. The data are from a study of T cell clonality in common variable immunodeficiency. Study-level findings and limits: TCRbeta clonality was increased in CVID versus healthy controls.

The protocol was immunoSEQ multiplex PCR, while the TCRdb copy is restricted to in-frame clones and leaves out a portion. Found here are 40,000 to 55,000 clones, no singletons; the ten largest cover about 10%. Donors gave about 5 to 8 ml heparinized peripheral whole blood. This chain links TRBV25-1 with TRBJ1-2; TRBD1 is a possible D gene (6 bases). The origin of this receptor is a person aged 18 to 75 in good health. Specimen: peripheral blood mononuclear cells. CDR3 DNA (partial): TGTGCCACCCTACAGGGCGGTCATGGC. Protein sequence: CATLQGGHG. The CDR3 in its entirety is CATLQGGHGYTF.